The rows below give T cell receptor beta chains drawn from one sample of a study of T cell responses to AZD1222 COVID-19 vaccine. Using immunoSEQ multiplex PCR, the repertoire was profiled, and TCRdb retains in-frame clones only, with some absent. The sample has more than 150,000 clones, more than 75% seen once; the top ten hold about 9%. Specimen: peripheral blood, collected 28 days after the second AZD1222 dose. These TCRs come from an adult who received the AZD1222 COVID-19 vaccine. Each CDR3 is given without its conserved first and last residue.

V gene	J gene	CDR3 protein
TRBV6-2/TRBV6-3	TRBJ1-1	ASSRQGPEAF
TRBV19	TRBJ2-7	ASRTSEQY
TRBV5-1	TRBJ1-4	ASSFVGQGADKLF
TRBV2	TRBJ1-4	ASSESFELF
TRBV30	TRBJ2-1	AWMTANEQF
TRBV7-2	TRBJ1-2	ASSLPGGINYGYT
TRBV30	TRBJ1-5	AFGQGSDQPQH
TRBV11-2	TRBJ1-2	ASSRDGQQIYGYT
TRBV3-1/TRBV3-2	TRBJ2-2	ASSQDVAGNTGELF
TRBV7-2	TRBJ2-5	ASSLRTSGRPPRETQY
TRBV18	TRBJ1-5	ASSPGTNSNQPQH
TRBV5-1	TRBJ1-5	ASSNGGNQPQH
TRBV30	TRBJ1-2	AWRTKPDTNYGYT
TRBV5-1	TRBJ2-1	ASRSGGEQF
TRBV20-1	TRBJ2-7	SVAQGNEQY
TRBV19	TRBJ1-5	ASTLGGAQQPQH
TRBV24-1	TRBJ2-1	ATSDLEGSQYNEQF
TRBV6-2/TRBV6-3	TRBJ2-7	ASSQQGSYEQY
TRBV28	TRBJ1-2	ASSLLDSGSGYT
TRBV30	TRBJ1-1	AWSVWENEAF
TRBV28	TRBJ1-5	ASSLQQGVGNQPQH
TRBV19	TRBJ2-2	ASSIRGKTYGELF
TRBV18	TRBJ1-2	ASSPTLGQVGGYT
TRBV4-2	TRBJ2-5	ASSKKVGGAETQY
TRBV5-1	TRBJ2-1	ASSENVNEQF
TRBV28	TRBJ2-3	ASSSPGTSGSKDTQY
TRBV5-1	TRBJ2-7	ASSLEGTGAYEQY
TRBV5-4	TRBJ2-2	ASSLPGLAGTGELF
TRBV15	TRBJ2-5	ATSRDYRKETQY
TRBV2	TRBJ2-1	ASTQGSGWNEQF
TRBV6-4	TRBJ2-1	ASSDSYHGIKF
TRBV5-6	TRBJ2-5	ASSLGLAGVMETQY
TRBV2	TRBJ2-7	ASSESSGREAEQY
TRBV7-2	TRBJ2-5	ASSSASGRAIETQY
TRBV3-1/TRBV3-2	TRBJ1-6	ASSPVGVDSPLH
TRBV19	TRBJ1-1	ASSIQSPKGMNTEAF
TRBV11-2	TRBJ2-5	ASSPGTSGRLSQETQY
TRBV19	TRBJ2-1	TGLAGPVRSNEQF
TRBV10-1	TRBJ2-7	ASSAKLPDRPPRYEQY
TRBV11-2	TRBJ1-4	ASSMGQGARGEKLF
TRBV10-3	TRBJ1-5	AISGGTGFNQPQH
TRBV7-9	TRBJ2-7	ASSLVGTGPLAGQY
TRBV3-1/TRBV3-2	TRBJ2-1	ASSQEKGYNEQF
TRBV4-1	TRBJ1-5	ASSREQAGGSQPQH
TRBV7-7	TRBJ2-1	ASSLAQSNEQF
TRBV27	TRBJ2-1	ASSRSLPYNEQF
TRBV7-6	TRBJ1-1	ASSLVGTGGQGAEAF
TRBV19	TRBJ2-3	ASKVGGGGTDTQY
TRBV5-4	TRBJ2-3	ASSLDPSTDTQY
TRBV7-6	TRBJ1-4	ASSLAPGQGNEKLF
TRBV12-3/TRBV12-4	TRBJ2-7	ASSGPPGYEQY
TRBV6-2/TRBV6-3	TRBJ2-5	ASSYVPSGRAETQY